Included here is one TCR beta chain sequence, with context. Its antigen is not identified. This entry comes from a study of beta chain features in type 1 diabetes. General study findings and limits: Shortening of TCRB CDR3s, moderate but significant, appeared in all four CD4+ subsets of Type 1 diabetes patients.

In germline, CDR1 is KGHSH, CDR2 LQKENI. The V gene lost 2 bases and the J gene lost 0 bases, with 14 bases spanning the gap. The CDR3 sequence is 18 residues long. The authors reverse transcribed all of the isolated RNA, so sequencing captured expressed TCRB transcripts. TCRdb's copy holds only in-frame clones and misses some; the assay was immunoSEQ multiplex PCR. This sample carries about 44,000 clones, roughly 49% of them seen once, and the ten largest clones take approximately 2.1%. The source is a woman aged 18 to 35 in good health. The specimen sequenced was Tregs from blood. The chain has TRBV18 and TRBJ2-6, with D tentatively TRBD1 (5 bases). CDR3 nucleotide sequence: TGTGCCAGCTCACCAACCTCCTCGACAGTCTCTGGGGCCAACGTCCTGACTTTC. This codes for CASSPTSSTVSGANVLTF.